This is a list of T cell receptor beta chains from one sample in a study of T cell responses to AZD1222 COVID-19 vaccine. Assay: immunoSEQ multiplex PCR; the TCRdb copy retains only in-frame clones and omits some. The sample carries 80,000 or so clones, 80% to 90% recorded once. This specimen consisted of peripheral blood, obtained 28 days after the second AZD1222 dose. All receptors derive from an adult who received the AZD1222 COVID-19 vaccine. CDR3s include the opening cysteine and the closing phenylalanine or tryptophan. The D gene is left open where the match is weak. Size tells how often a clone was seen (once, few, many) or the class of an expanded clone, and some rows leave it out.

length	size	V	J	D	CDR3	DNA
15	-	TRBV5-5	TRBJ1-6	-	CASSLGGSYNSPLHF	TGTGCCAGCAGCTTGGGGGGGTCCTATAATTCACCCCTCCACTTT
16	few	TRBV11-2	TRBJ1-4	-	CASSLGQTAEDEKLFF	TGTGCCAGCAGCTTAGGTCAGACAGCGGAAGATGAAAAACTGTTTTTT
16	-	TRBV11-2	TRBJ2-7	TRBD1	CASSLTQTGGVYEQYF	TGTGCCAGCAGCTTAACGCAAACAGGGGGAGTATACGAGCAGTACTTC
11	-	TRBV6-5	TRBJ2-7	-	CATQTGYEQYF	TGTGCCACCCAGACAGGCTACGAGCAGTACTTC
13	-	TRBV5-5	TRBJ2-5	-	CASSRTLSETQYF	TGTGCCAGCAGTAGGACGTTGAGTGAGACCCAGTACTTC
16	-	TRBV4-2	TRBJ2-2	TRBD1	CASSQDWAGGSGELFF	TGTGCCAGCAGCCAAGATTGGGCAGGGGGTAGCGGGGAGCTGTTTTTT
16	once	TRBV4-1	TRBJ1-2	-	CASSPTPGSYMGGYTF	TGCGCCAGCAGCCCGACCCCAGGGTCCTATATGGGTGGCTACACCTTC
14	-	TRBV9	TRBJ2-3	-	CASSVPTAGNTQYF	TGTGCCAGCAGCGTTCCAACTGCTGGGAATACGCAGTATTTT
14	-	TRBV28	TRBJ1-6	-	CASRNPGFHSPLHF	TGTGCCAGCAGGAACCCGGGCTTTCATTCACCCCTCCACTTT
14	-	TRBV5-5	TRBJ1-2	-	CASSLEDNFYGYTF	TGTGCCAGCAGCTTGGAGGACAACTTCTATGGCTACACCTTC
12	-	TRBV29-1	TRBJ2-5	TRBD2	CSVGSGKRLPYF	TGCAGCGTTGGCAGCGGGAAACGCCTTCCGTACTTC
12	-	TRBV7-9	TRBJ2-3	-	CASSLITDTQYF	TGTGCCAGCAGCTTAATCACAGATACGCAGTATTTT
14	-	TRBV3-1/TRBV3-2	TRBJ1-6	-	CASSPKGAFSPLHF	TGTGCCAGCAGCCCGAAAGGGGCTTTTTCACCCCTCCACTTT
15	-	TRBV28	TRBJ2-2	-	CATVRLAGNTGELFF	TGTGCCACCGTCCGCCTAGCAGGGAACACCGGGGAGCTGTTTTTT
13	-	TRBV19	TRBJ1-3	-	CASRTKNGNTIYF	TGTGCCAGTAGAACTAAGAACGGAAACACCATATATTTT
16	-	TRBV6-2/TRBV6-3	TRBJ2-5	TRBD1	CASSYEMTGFQETQYF	TGTGCCAGCAGTTACGAGATGACAGGGTTCCAAGAGACCCAGTACTTC
10	-	TRBV10-1	TRBJ2-7	-	CASQGYEQYF	TGCGCCAGCCAAGGCTACGAGCAGTACTTC
14	-	TRBV10-3	TRBJ1-3	-	CAISESDTGNTIYF	TGTGCCATCAGTGAGTCCGACACTGGAAACACCATATATTTT
14	-	TRBV14	TRBJ1-1	-	CASSPPAGIAEAFF	TGTGCCAGCAGCCCTCCGGCGGGTATCGCTGAAGCTTTCTTT
14	-	TRBV24-1	TRBJ1-6	TRBD1	CATSDNRDRAPLHF	TGTGCCACCAGTGATAACCGGGACAGGGCCCCCCTCCACTTT
14	-	TRBV4-2	TRBJ1-1	-	CASSQDMITGWAFF	TGTGCCAGCAGCCAAGATATGATTACGGGTTGGGCTTTCTTT
15	-	TRBV5-5	TRBJ1-6	TRBD1	CASSSTGGPNSPLHF	TGTGCCAGCAGCTCGACAGGGGGCCCTAATTCACCCCTCCACTTT
15	-	TRBV28	TRBJ1-6	-	CASSSWTGNNSPLHF	TGTGCCAGCAGTTCCTGGACTGGAAATAATTCACCCCTCCACTTT
15	once	TRBV30	TRBJ2-7	TRBD2	CAWSVGTRRYYEQYF	TGTGCCTGGAGTGTAGGGACTAGGCGATACTACGAGCAGTACTTC
14	-	TRBV27	TRBJ2-3	-	CASSLGLRTDTQYF	TGTGCCAGCAGTTTAGGCCTTAGGACAGATACGCAGTATTTT
14	few	TRBV6-5	TRBJ1-2	-	CASSSTVLNYGYTF	TGTGCCAGCAGTTCGACAGTACTAAACTATGGCTACACCTTC
13	-	TRBV12-3/TRBV12-4	TRBJ2-7	-	CASSLAQRAEQYF	TGTGCCAGCAGTTTAGCGCAACGTGCCGAGCAGTACTTC
15	-	TRBV6-2/TRBV6-3	TRBJ2-3	TRBD2	CASSYRLAGTDTQYF	TGTGCCAGCAGTTATCGGCTAGCGGGGACAGATACGCAGTATTTT
15	-	TRBV7-9	TRBJ2-3	-	CASSPTGRGTDTQYF	TGTGCCAGCAGCCCTACAGGGAGGGGCACAGATACGCAGTATTTT
15	-	TRBV11-3	TRBJ2-7	-	CASSHRRRISYEQYF	TGTGCCAGCAGCCACCGACGGCGGATCTCCTACGAGCAGTACTTC
14	-	TRBV3-1/TRBV3-2	TRBJ1-4	-	CASSRGGANEKLFF	TGTGCCAGCAGCCGGGGAGGGGCTAATGAAAAACTGTTTTTT
14	once	TRBV28	TRBJ2-7	-	CASSRAWGAGEQYF	TGTGCCAGCAGCCGCGCATGGGGGGCAGGTGAGCAGTACTTC
14	-	TRBV9	TRBJ1-1	-	CASSVTVSGTEAFF	TGTGCCAGCAGCGTTACGGTCTCGGGGACTGAAGCTTTCTTT
12	-	TRBV5-5	TRBJ1-1	-	CASSLGDTEAFF	TGTGCCAGCAGCTTGGGGGACACTGAAGCTTTCTTT
12	-	TRBV27	TRBJ2-1	-	CASSDRFNEQFF	TGTGCCAGCAGTGACAGGTTCAATGAGCAGTTCTTC
16	-	TRBV7-7	TRBJ2-2	-	CASSPSPGQPTGELFF	TGTGCTAGCAGCCCATCCCCGGGACAACCCACCGGGGAGCTGTTTTTT
14	-	TRBV19	TRBJ1-2	-	CASSISASNYGYTF	TGTGCCAGTAGTATATCCGCTTCTAACTATGGCTACACCTTC
14	-	TRBV27	TRBJ2-7	-	CASSLIGLAREQYF	TGTGCCAGCAGTTTAATCGGGCTAGCGCGGGAGCAGTACTTC
15	-	TRBV5-1	TRBJ1-1	-	CASSLRAGMNTEAFF	TGCGCCAGCAGCTTAAGGGCCGGGATGAACACTGAAGCTTTCTTT
18	few	TRBV27	TRBJ2-7	TRBD2	CASSLSGLGTSAAYEQYF	TGTGCCAGCAGTTTATCTGGTTTGGGGACTAGCGCCGCCTACGAGCAGTACTTC
17	few	TRBV6-1	TRBJ2-7	-	CASSEMGAVRGTNEQYF	TGTGCCAGCAGTGAGATGGGAGCCGTAAGGGGCACCAACGAGCAGTACTTC
12	-	TRBV10-3	TRBJ1-4	-	CAINSNNEKLFF	TGTGCCATCAACAGTAATAATGAAAAACTGTTTTTT
15	-	TRBV9	TRBJ2-3	TRBD2	CASSAGTSGLDTQYF	TGTGCCAGCAGCGCGGGGACTAGCGGTTTAGATACGCAGTATTTT
11	-	TRBV6-5	TRBJ2-5	-	CASSFAETQYF	TGTGCCAGCAGTTTTGCGGAGACCCAGTACTTC
15	-	TRBV7-8	TRBJ1-5	-	CASSSLSGYNQPQHF	TGTGCCAGCAGCTCCCTGAGCGGTTACAATCAGCCCCAGCATTTT